These 23 T cell receptor beta chains originate from one sample sequenced in a study of T cells after yellow fever vaccination. TCRdb called the 5' RACE reads again in MiXCR, with one record for every CDR3 protein. The repertoire consists of some 320,000 distinct CDR3 sequences, with around 4.5% occurring once and the leading ten covering roughly a fifth. Sample: PBMCs, taken 15 days after the yellow fever booster vaccination. The receptors were sampled from a man aged 18 to 29 who received the YFV17D yellow fever vaccine.

This clonotype was seen many times. The chain joins TRBV19 to TRBJ2-1; D call uncertain. Germline V gene sequence: CDR1 LNHDA, CDR2 SQIVND (reference sequence). V lost 4 bases to trimming and J lost 9 bases, with 13 bases between them. This CDR3 has 13 residues. The CDR3 is CASSTGVGSEQFF. CDR3 coding DNA: TGTGCCAGTAGTACCGGAGTGGGCAGTGAGCAGTTCTTC.

The chain combines TRBV12-3 or TRBV12-4 with TRBJ2-1, with D unclear. The CDR3 extends over 14 amino acids. Trimming cost V 6 bases and J 8 bases, with 17 bases left between them. The CDR3 region has the DNA TGTGCCAGCAGACCTTTGGGCAGTTACGATGAGCAGTTCTTC. The encoded protein is CASRPLGSYDEQFF.

This chain uses TRBV28 with TRBJ2-3; possible D gene TRBD2, 6 bases. CDR1 is MDHEN, CDR2 SYDVKM, per germline. Trimming left V 2 bases short and J 8 bases short, with 11 bases between. This CDR3 region has 13 residues. CDR3 sequence (DNA): TGTGCCAGCAGTTTACTCGGGGGAGCTACGCAGTATTTT. This translates into CASSLLGGATQYF. The full variable domain, its missing parts supplied by reference TRBV28 and TRBJ2-3, is DVKVTQSSRYLVKRTGEKVFLECVQDMDHENMFWYRQDPGLGLRLIYFSYDVKMKEKGDIPEGYSVSREKKERFSLILESASTNQTSMYLCASSLLGGATQYFGPGTRLTVL.

This clonotype has ten or more counts. The chain has TRBV5-1 and TRBJ2-3; D is perhaps TRBD1 or TRBD2 (5 bases each). V lost 1 base and J 6 bases, leaving 15 bases between the germline ends. This CDR3 is 15 amino acids long. Germline CDR1 SGHRS, CDR2 YFSETQ. The CDR3 DNA is TGCGCCAGCAGCTTGCTCGGGGACCAGAAGGATACGCAGTATTTT. Its protein product is CASSLLGDQKDTQYF.

This clonotype was counted many times. V is TRBV3-1 and J is TRBJ2-2, with 10 bases identical to TRBD2. The CDR3 consists of 17 residues. Losses at the gene ends were 3 bases for V and 2 bases for J; bases not matched to a gene: 6. CDR1 and CDR2 from the germline V gene are LGHDT and YNNKEL (reference sequence). The CDR3, as DNA: TGTGCCAGCAGCCAGCAGACTAGCGGGCGAAACACCGGGGAGCTGTTTTTT. This gives the protein CASSQQTSGRNTGELFF. The entire variable domain, with the rest obtained from reference TRBV3-1 and TRBJ2-2, is as follows: DTAVSQTPKYLVTQMGNDKSIKCEQNLGHDTMYWYKQDSKKFLKIMFSYNNKELIINETVPNRFSPKSPDKAHLNLHINSLELGDSAVYFCASSQQTSGRNTGELFFGEGSRLTVL.

The sample holds a few counts of this clonotype. This chain joins TRBV5-1 and TRBJ2-2; D might be TRBD1 or TRBD2, each matching 5 bases. Looked up from germline, CDR1 is SGHRS and CDR2 is YFSETQ. The ends were cut back, 0 bases at V and 3 bases at J, with 12 bases in the middle. The CDR3 contains 16 residues. This CDR3 reads CASSLAIREHTGELFF. As DNA, the CDR3 is TGCGCCAGCAGCTTGGCTATCAGGGAGCACACCGGGGAGCTGTTTTTT.

This clonotype was observed at least ten times. The chain uses TRBV7-2 and TRBJ1-1, with a possible D match to TRBD1 (5 bases). The germline CDR1 and CDR2 sequences are SGHTA and FQGNSA. V was cut by 1 base and J by 4 bases, with 10 bases left in between. CDR3 length equals 14 residues. CDR3 in DNA: TGTGCCAGCAGCTTAGAGGGAAGGGGCACTGAAGCTTTCTTT. Its protein product is CASSLEGRGTEAFF.

This clonotype has only a few counts. The chain recombines TRBV7-9 with TRBJ2-5, with TRBD1 as a possible D gene (6 bases). The CDR3 is 17 residues long. The germline gives CDR1 SEHNR, CDR2 FQNEAQ (reference sequence). The V end lost 6 bases, the J end lost 4 bases, and 24 bases lay between the germline ends. CDR3 DNA sequence: TGTGCCAGCAGTGGGGCGAGACAGGCTAAGGGCCGAGAGACCCAGTACTTC. Its protein is CASSGARQAKGRETQYF.

This clonotype has ten or more counts. The chain joins TRBV6-1 to TRBJ2-5; no definite D call. Trimming removed 5 bases from V and 2 bases from J, with 9 bases in between. The CDR3 sequence is 13 residues long. The V gene's germline CDR1 is MNHNS and CDR2 SASEGT. This chain's CDR3 is CASSSGFQETQYF. CDR3 in DNA: TGTGCCAGCAGTTCGGGCTTTCAAGAGACCCAGTACTTC.

Ten or more counts support this clonotype. The genes are TRBV7-2 and TRBJ2-7; 12 bases line up with TRBD2. Per the germline V gene, CDR1 is SGHTA and CDR2 is FQGNSA. Unmatched junction bases numbered 3, after V lost 6 bases and J lost 0 bases. The CDR3 covers 15 residues. The CDR3 DNA sequence: TGTGCCAGCAGTACTAGCGGGGGGTTCTCCTACGAGCAGTACTTC. Protein product: CASSTSGGFSYEQYF.

The chain employs TRBV14 and TRBJ1-2; 8 positions agree with TRBD1. V lost 2 bases and J lost 4; bases outside the gene matches: 12. CDR3 length equals 17 residues. The germline V gene has CDR1 SGHDN and CDR2 FVKESK. The CDR3 loop reads CASSQLAGGTVTYGYTF. CDR3 DNA sequence: TGTGCCAGCAGCCAACTGGCAGGGGGCACGGTTACCTATGGCTACACCTTC.

The V gene is TRBV20-1, the J gene TRBJ1-5, with D tentatively TRBD1 (5 bases). Per germline, CDR1 DFQATT and CDR2 SNEGSKA (reference sequence). This CDR3 spans 14 amino acids. Trimming took off 3 bases at V and 3 bases at J, with 12 bases between the two ends. CDR3 protein: CSASLGVDNQPQHF. DNA for the CDR3: TGCAGTGCTAGCTTGGGGGTTGACAATCAGCCCCAGCATTTT.

This clonotype turned up a few times. This chain joins TRBV2 and TRBJ1-5; D is ambiguous. V lost 2 bases to trimming and J lost 0 bases, with 5 bases between them. The CDR3 has 14 residues. Germline lookup yields CDR1 SNHLY and CDR2 FYNNEI. CDR3 amino acids: CASSEYDSNQPQHF. DNA of the CDR3: TGTGCCAGCAGTGAATATGATAGCAATCAGCCCCAGCATTTT. Based on the CDR3 plus reference TRBV2 and TRBJ1-5, the full variable domain is EPEVTQTPSHQVTQMGQEVILRCVPISNHLYFYWYRQILGQKVEFLVSFYNNEISEKSEIFDDQFSVERPDGSNFTLKIRSTKLEDSAMYFCASSEYDSNQPQHFGDGTRLSIL.

This clonotype appeared a few times. The chain recombines TRBV6-2 or TRBV6-3 with TRBJ2-1, with D uncertain. Germline V gene lookup returns CDR1 MNHEY and CDR2 SVGEGT. This CDR3 region has 13 residues. The V end lost 8 bases, the J end lost 3 bases, and 11 bases lay between the germline ends. The CDR3, as DNA: TGTGCCAGCTCGAGCGTTGACTACAATGAGCAGTTCTTC. Translation: CASSSVDYNEQFF.

This clonotype came up many times. The chain combines TRBV7-2 with TRBJ2-4, with 10 nucleotides matching TRBD1. Germline V lookup: CDR1 SGHTA, CDR2 FQGNSA. The CDR3 is 15 amino acids. Germline trimming cut 5 bases from V and 2 bases from J; bases unmatched to any gene: 3. CDR3: CASSRDRGTKNIQYF. CDR3 coding DNA: TGTGCCAGCAGCCGGGACAGGGGTACCAAAAACATTCAGTACTTC.

Only a few counts were recorded for this clonotype. This chain uses TRBV6-2 or TRBV6-3 with TRBJ2-1, with D perhaps matching TRBD1 (5 bases). Per the germline V gene, CDR1 is MNHEY and CDR2 is SVGEGT. The CDR3 length is 15 residues. V was cut by 7 bases and J by 0 bases, with 13 bases left in between. In DNA form, the CDR3 reads TGTGCCAGCACCCGACAAGACAGCTCCTACAATGAGCAGTTCTTC. Protein product: CASTRQDSSYNEQFF.

This chain connects TRBV12-3 or TRBV12-4 to TRBJ1-2, with TRBD1 as a possible D gene (5 bases). Trimming left V 5 bases short and J 4 bases short, with 8 bases between. CDR3 length equals 12 residues. CDR3 protein: CASSATAYGYTF. CDR3 DNA: TGTGCCAGCAGTGCGACAGCCTATGGCTACACCTTC.

This clonotype was seen ten or more times. J is TRBJ2-7 and V is TRBV9; D unresolved. The CDR3 length is 13 residues. V was trimmed by 0 bases and J by 3 bases, leaving 7 bases between them. The germline CDR1 and CDR2 sequences are SGDLS and YYNGEE. The chain's CDR3 is CASSVGPDYEQYF. The CDR3 DNA reads TGTGCCAGCAGCGTAGGGCCAGACTACGAGCAGTACTTC.

The chain links TRBV9 to TRBJ2-5, with D maybe TRBD2 (5 bases). This CDR3 has 15 residues. The V end was cut by 4 bases, the J end by 0 bases, with 13 bases between. Germline loops: CDR1 SGDLS, CDR2 YYNGEE. The CDR3, as DNA: TGTGCCAGCAGCCCGATCGGGGAGTACCAAGAGACCCAGTACTTC. Its translation is CASSPIGEYQETQYF.

This clonotype was seen ten or more times. The chain links TRBV7-2 to TRBJ1-2; D is possibly TRBD1 (5 bases). The CDR3 is made up of 15 amino acids. The germline V and J ends were trimmed by 5 bases and 0 bases, with 13 bases remaining between them. The germline V gene encodes CDR1 SGHTA and CDR2 FQGNSA. CDR3 loop: CASSGGTYANYGYTF. CDR3 nucleotides: TGTGCCAGCAGCGGCGGGACTTACGCTAACTATGGCTACACCTTC. Using reference TRBV7-2 and TRBJ1-2 for the parts outside the CDR3, the full variable domain is GAGVSQSPSNKVTEKGKDVELRCDPISGHTALYWYRQSLGQGLEFLIYFQGNSAPDKSGLPSDRFSAERTGGSVSTLTIQRTQQEDSAVYLCASSGGTYANYGYTFGSGTRLTVV.

This clonotype was observed many times. The J gene is TRBJ1-5, the V gene TRBV2; D is ambiguous. The germline V gene encodes CDR1 SNHLY and CDR2 FYNNEI. The CDR3 covers 14 residues. Trimming removed 7 bases at V and 1 base at J, with 11 bases between. The CDR3 coding sequence is TGTGCCAGCACCCCGACGAACAGCAATCAGCCCCAGCATTTT. It is translated as CASTPTNSNQPQHF.

This clonotype appeared many times. Here the CDR3 DNA reads TGTGCCAGCAGCTTACCAGGGGGCCGATATGGCTACACCTTC. Its translation: CASSLPGGRYGYTF. The chain combines TRBV11-2 with TRBJ1-2, with 8 bases fitting TRBD1. CDR1 is SGHAT, CDR2 FQNNGV, per germline. The V gene end was trimmed by 2 bases and the J gene end by 5 bases; junction bases not matched to a gene: 4. This CDR3 has 14 residues.

This chain connects TRBV20-1 to TRBJ2-1; D is perhaps TRBD2 (7 bases). The V end lost 0 bases, the J end lost 9 bases, and 18 bases lay between the germline ends. Germline V gene sequence: CDR1 DFQATT, CDR2 SNEGSKA (reference sequence). The CDR3 sequence is 15 residues long. CDR3 nucleotides: TGCAGTGCTAGAGATTCATGGCGGGGGCATTTTGAGCAGTTCTTC. Its protein product is CSARDSWRGHFEQFF.